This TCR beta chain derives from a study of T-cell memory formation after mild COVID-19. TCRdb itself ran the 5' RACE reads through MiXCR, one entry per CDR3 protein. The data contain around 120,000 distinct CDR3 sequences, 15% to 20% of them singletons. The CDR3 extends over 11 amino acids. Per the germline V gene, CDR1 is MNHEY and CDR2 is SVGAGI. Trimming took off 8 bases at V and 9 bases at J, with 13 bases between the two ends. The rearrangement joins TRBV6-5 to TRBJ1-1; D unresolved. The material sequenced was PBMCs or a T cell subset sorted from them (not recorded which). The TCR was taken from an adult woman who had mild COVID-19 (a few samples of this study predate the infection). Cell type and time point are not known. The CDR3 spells CASFGQRQAFF. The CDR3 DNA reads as TGTGCCAGCTTCGGGCAACGGCAAGCTTTCTTT.